Listed below are T cell receptor beta chains from one sample, sequenced in a study of T cell responses to AZD1222 COVID-19 vaccine. TCRdb's copy holds only in-frame clones and misses some; the assay was immunoSEQ multiplex PCR. The sample contains 130,000 or so clones, over 85% of which appear only once. Sequenced here: peripheral blood, sampled on day 0 of MenACWY control vaccination. The source of these receptors is an adult in good health. CDR3s leave out the opening cysteine and the closing phenylalanine or tryptophan.

V gene	J gene	CDR3 protein
TRBV28	TRBJ1-2	ASSGLTGYYGYT
TRBV2	TRBJ1-5	ASRAQGPGLAQH
TRBV6-2/TRBV6-3	TRBJ1-2	ASSYRDRGRDYGYT
TRBV12-3/TRBV12-4	TRBJ1-2	ASSLVGDGYT
TRBV28	TRBJ1-1	ASSQRTEEAF
TRBV15	TRBJ2-2	ATSRGGGRRNTGELF
TRBV30	TRBJ2-1	AWSPTLRDGHEQF
TRBV11-2	TRBJ1-5	ASSPDRDLNQPQH
TRBV5-1	TRBJ2-7	ASSLHRGYEQY
TRBV6-1	TRBJ2-3	ASSEQRVWEY
TRBV28	TRBJ1-5	ASSLWHGTGLRQPQH
TRBV27	TRBJ1-1	ASSSLDRVKDTEAF
TRBV11-2	TRBJ2-3	ASSLVGGAGDTQY
TRBV7-2	TRBJ2-1	ASSFRRGNEQF
TRBV6-5	TRBJ1-1	AIKRASGTEAF
TRBV10-3	TRBJ1-1	AISEGLGGTEAF
TRBV5-6	TRBJ1-3	ASSRRISGNTIY
TRBV27	TRBJ2-1	ASSPRLAGGPPSLNEQF
TRBV6-2/TRBV6-3	TRBJ2-7	ASSDRGVGEQY
TRBV10-3	TRBJ2-1	AISDQLAGGDEQF
TRBV9	TRBJ1-6	ASSRGTGNNSPLH
TRBV7-3	TRBJ2-1	ASSLEGGMFSYNEQF
TRBV11-2	TRBJ2-3	ASSSSYRADTQY
TRBV7-9	TRBJ1-6	ASSLGWGDDSPLH
TRBV9	TRBJ1-5	ASSHTGGPNQPQH